This TCR beta chain was sequenced during a study of blood T cell repertoires in COVID-19. The wider study: From the United States, Italy and Spain came samples of acute and convalescent COVID-19.

CDR3 length: 15 residues. V dropped 0 bases and J dropped 5 bases, with 13 bases sitting between them. The germline V gene encodes CDR1 SGHVS and CDR2 FQNEAQ. Sequencing was performed with immunoSEQ multiplex PCR; in TCRdb, only in-frame clones are kept and a portion is missing. The repertoire holds roughly 100,000 clones, with 85% as singletons. This TCR came from a man over 45 with acute or convalescent COVID-19. The chain recombines TRBV7-8 with TRBJ1-2, with D possibly matching TRBD1 (5 bases). Input material: peripheral blood. CDR3 protein: CASSLAQDPRYGYTF. The CDR3 coding sequence is TGTGCCAGCAGCTTAGCACAGGACCCCCGGTATGGCTACACCTTC.